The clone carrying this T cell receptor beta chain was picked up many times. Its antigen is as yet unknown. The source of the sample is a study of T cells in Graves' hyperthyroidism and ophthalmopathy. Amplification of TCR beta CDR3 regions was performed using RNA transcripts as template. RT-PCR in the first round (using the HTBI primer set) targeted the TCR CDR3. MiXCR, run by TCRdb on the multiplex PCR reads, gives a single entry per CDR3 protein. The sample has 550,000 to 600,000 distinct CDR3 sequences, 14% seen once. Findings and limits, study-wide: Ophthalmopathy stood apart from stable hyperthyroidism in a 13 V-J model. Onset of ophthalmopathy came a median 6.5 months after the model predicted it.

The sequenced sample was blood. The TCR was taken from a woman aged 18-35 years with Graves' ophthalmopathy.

This chain's CDR3 is CASSLVRGGSTTDTQYF. The CDR3 DNA is TGTGCCAGCAGCTTAGTTAGGGGCGGGAGTACCACAGATACGCAGTATTTT. This chain connects TRBV7-2 to TRBJ2-3; TRBD2 matches at 7 bases. The CDR3 is 17 amino acids. V lost 1 base and J lost 2; bases outside the gene matches: 9. Per germline, CDR1 SGHTA and CDR2 FQGNSA.